Listed below are T cell receptor beta chains from one sample, sequenced in a study of cytomegalovirus exposure and HLA in healthy donors. Assay: immunoSEQ multiplex PCR; the TCRdb copy retains only in-frame clones and omits some. The repertoire holds around 130,000 clones, 70% to 85% seen once, with 2.7% in the top ten. The sample was PBMCs. Source of these receptors: a boy aged 2 to 10 in good health and CMV-seronegative. CDR3s include the opening cysteine and the closing phenylalanine or tryptophan. A D gene is named only where the DNA matches it firmly. Size is omitted from some rows. Given values are once, few, many or a class for expanded clones.

d_call: .
v_call: TRBV4-1
j_call: TRBJ1-2
clone_size: once
cdr3_nt: TGCGCCAGCAGCCAAGATCTGAGGGTGGGGAACTATGGCTACACCTTC
cdr3_aa: CASSQDLRVGNYGYTF

d_call: .
v_call: TRBV19
j_call: TRBJ2-1
clone_size: .
cdr3_nt: TGTGCCAGTAACCCGGACAAAAATTGGAATGAGCAGTTCTTC
cdr3_aa: CASNPDKNWNEQFF

d_call: TRBD1
v_call: TRBV18
j_call: TRBJ2-5
clone_size: .
cdr3_nt: TGTGCCAGCTCACGAACAGGGGGTCTGTACGAGACCCAGTACTTC
cdr3_aa: CASSRTGGLYETQYF

d_call: TRBD1
v_call: TRBV6-5
j_call: TRBJ2-3
clone_size: .
cdr3_nt: TGTGCCAGCAGGCCTACAGGGGCACACACAGATACGCAGTATTTT
cdr3_aa: CASRPTGAHTDTQYF

d_call: TRBD2
v_call: TRBV4-2
j_call: TRBJ2-3
clone_size: .
cdr3_nt: TGTGCCAGTTCAGCGGGACTGGGAGATACGCAGTATTTT
cdr3_aa: CASSAGLGDTQYF

d_call: .
v_call: TRBV11-3
j_call: TRBJ2-3
clone_size: .
cdr3_nt: TGTGCCAGCAGCTTGGGAGGTAGCACAGATACGCAGTATTTT
cdr3_aa: CASSLGGSTDTQYF

d_call: .
v_call: TRBV29-1
j_call: TRBJ2-2
clone_size: .
cdr3_nt: TGCAGCGTTGGGAGGACCGGGGAGCTGTTTTTT
cdr3_aa: CSVGRTGELFF

d_call: TRBD1
v_call: TRBV29-1
j_call: TRBJ1-1
clone_size: .
cdr3_nt: TGCAGCGTTCACGAGCGGGACAGGGCCCCGTCGGTCGCTGAAGCTTTCTTT
cdr3_aa: CSVHERDRAPSVAEAFF

d_call: TRBD1
v_call: TRBV29-1
j_call: TRBJ1-1
clone_size: once
cdr3_nt: TGCAGCGTTGTCGGCAGGGGGCTCGAGACTGAAGCTTTCTTT
cdr3_aa: CSVVGRGLETEAFF

d_call: .
v_call: TRBV7-9
j_call: TRBJ2-1
clone_size: .
cdr3_nt: TGTTCCAGCAGCTTCCAGGGTAATGAGCAGTTCTTC
cdr3_aa: CSSSFQGNEQFF

d_call: .
v_call: TRBV27
j_call: TRBJ2-3
clone_size: .
cdr3_nt: TGTGCCAGCAGTCCCGGACTTTGGGGATCTAGCACAGATACGCAGTATTTT
cdr3_aa: CASSPGLWGSSTDTQYF

d_call: .
v_call: TRBV5-1
j_call: TRBJ1-1
clone_size: .
cdr3_nt: TGCGCCAGCAGCTTGGGCTCGGGGAACACTGAAGCTTTCTTT
cdr3_aa: CASSLGSGNTEAFF

d_call: .
v_call: TRBV19
j_call: TRBJ1-3
clone_size: .
cdr3_nt: TGTGCCAGTAGTTCCAGCGACGGTAACACCATATATTTT
cdr3_aa: CASSSSDGNTIYF

d_call: .
v_call: TRBV5-4
j_call: TRBJ1-2
clone_size: few
cdr3_nt: TGTGCCAGGAGGGTGGAACCCCAAGACTACTATGGCTACACCTTC
cdr3_aa: CARRVEPQDYYGYTF

d_call: TRBD1
v_call: TRBV9
j_call: TRBJ1-2
clone_size: .
cdr3_nt: TGTGCCAGCAGCGTTAATACAGGGGATGGCTACACCTTC
cdr3_aa: CASSVNTGDGYTF

d_call: TRBD1
v_call: TRBV27
j_call: TRBJ1-2
clone_size: .
cdr3_nt: TGTGCCAGCTGTCTAGGGACAGGGGGTTTCCCCTATGGCTACACCTTC
cdr3_aa: CASCLGTGGFPYGYTF

d_call: TRBD1
v_call: TRBV5-1
j_call: TRBJ1-2
clone_size: .
cdr3_nt: TGCGCCAGCAGCTCCACGACAGGGTTCAAGTGGGATGGCTACACCTTC
cdr3_aa: CASSSTTGFKWDGYTF

d_call: .
v_call: TRBV7-9
j_call: TRBJ1-2
clone_size: .
cdr3_nt: TGTGCCAGCAAGACCCGGGATCACTATGGCTACACCTTC
cdr3_aa: CASKTRDHYGYTF

d_call: .
v_call: TRBV18
j_call: TRBJ1-2
clone_size: .
cdr3_nt: TGTGCCAGCTCACATCCAGGTGCCTCTAACTATGGCTACACCTTC
cdr3_aa: CASSHPGASNYGYTF

d_call: .
v_call: TRBV19
j_call: TRBJ1-4
clone_size: .
cdr3_nt: TGTGCCAGTAGTATAGAGGTCCAGCTGAGGACTAATGAAAAACTGTTTTTT
cdr3_aa: CASSIEVQLRTNEKLFF

d_call: .
v_call: TRBV5-6
j_call: TRBJ2-5
clone_size: .
cdr3_nt: TGTGCCAGCAGCCTGGCGGGCGGGGCAGAGACCCAGTACTTC
cdr3_aa: CASSLAGGAETQYF

d_call: TRBD1
v_call: TRBV10-3
j_call: TRBJ1-1
clone_size: .
cdr3_nt: TGTGCCATACGACAGGGGGCTATGAACACTGAAGCTTTCTTT
cdr3_aa: CAIRQGAMNTEAFF

d_call: TRBD2
v_call: TRBV6-4
j_call: TRBJ2-2
clone_size: .
cdr3_nt: TGTGCCAGCACTCTTAAGGCGGGAGACACCGGGGAGCTGTTTTTT
cdr3_aa: CASTLKAGDTGELFF

d_call: .
v_call: TRBV7-9
j_call: TRBJ1-3
clone_size: .
cdr3_nt: TGTGCCAGCAGCTTAGGACAGGACCTCTCTGGAAACACCATATATTTT
cdr3_aa: CASSLGQDLSGNTIYF

d_call: TRBD2
v_call: TRBV13
j_call: TRBJ2-3
clone_size: .
cdr3_nt: TGTGCCAGCAGCCCCCGGACTAGCGGGGGGGCGACGCAGTATTTT
cdr3_aa: CASSPRTSGGATQYF

d_call: .
v_call: TRBV2
j_call: TRBJ2-4
clone_size: .
cdr3_nt: TGTGCCAGCAGTGACCGAGCCAAAAACATTCAGTACTTC
cdr3_aa: CASSDRAKNIQYF

d_call: TRBD1
v_call: TRBV30
j_call: TRBJ2-1
clone_size: few
cdr3_nt: TGTGCCTGGGTGAGGGGGCGAGTCAATGAGCAGTTCTTC
cdr3_aa: CAWVRGRVNEQFF

d_call: .
v_call: TRBV5-5
j_call: TRBJ1-3
clone_size: .
cdr3_nt: TGTGCCAGCAGCTTGCGGGTCGGGACTGACGGAAACACCATATATTTT
cdr3_aa: CASSLRVGTDGNTIYF

d_call: .
v_call: TRBV7-9
j_call: TRBJ2-7
clone_size: .
cdr3_nt: TGTGCCAGCAGTCTAGACAGGTCGTCCTACGAGCAGTACTTC
cdr3_aa: CASSLDRSSYEQYF

d_call: .
v_call: TRBV5-1
j_call: TRBJ2-7
clone_size: .
cdr3_nt: TGCGCCAGCAGCTGGTACGGGGAAGCCTACGAGCAGTACTTC
cdr3_aa: CASSWYGEAYEQYF

d_call: TRBD1
v_call: TRBV4-1
j_call: TRBJ1-1
clone_size: .
cdr3_nt: TGCGCCAGCAGCCAAGAGTGGCACCGGGACAGAGACACTGAAGCTTTCTTT
cdr3_aa: CASSQEWHRDRDTEAFF

d_call: .
v_call: TRBV27
j_call: TRBJ1-4
clone_size: .
cdr3_nt: TGTGCCAGCAGTTTTTATCCGGGGAGGGAAAAACTGTTTTTT
cdr3_aa: CASSFYPGREKLFF

d_call: TRBD2
v_call: TRBV9
j_call: TRBJ2-1
clone_size: .
cdr3_nt: TGTGCCAGCAGCCCTACCGGGACTAGTTACAATGAGCAGTTCTTC
cdr3_aa: CASSPTGTSYNEQFF